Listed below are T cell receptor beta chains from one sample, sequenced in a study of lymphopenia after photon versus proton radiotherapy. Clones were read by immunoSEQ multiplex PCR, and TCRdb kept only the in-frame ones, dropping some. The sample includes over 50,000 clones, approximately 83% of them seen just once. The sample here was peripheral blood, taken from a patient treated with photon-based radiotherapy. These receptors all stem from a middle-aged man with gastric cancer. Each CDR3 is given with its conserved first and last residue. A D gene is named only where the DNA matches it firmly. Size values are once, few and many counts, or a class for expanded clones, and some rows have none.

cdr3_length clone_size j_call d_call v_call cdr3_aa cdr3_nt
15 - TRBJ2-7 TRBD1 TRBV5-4 CASRQDRGLIYEQYF TGTGCCAGCAGGCAGGACAGGGGGCTGATCTACGAGCAGTACTTC
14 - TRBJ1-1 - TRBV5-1 CASSLGQRNTEAFF TGCGCCAGCAGCTTGGGGCAGAGGAACACTGAAGCTTTCTTT
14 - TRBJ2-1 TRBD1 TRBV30 CAWSAGTGVNEQFF TGTGCCTGGAGCGCCGGGACAGGGGTCAATGAGCAGTTCTTC
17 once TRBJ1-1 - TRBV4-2 CASSQDSLDSQDTEAFF TGTGCCAGCAGCCAAGATTCCTTAGACTCCCAGGACACTGAAGCTTTCTTT
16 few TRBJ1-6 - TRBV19 CASAPAGEVNNSPLHF TGTGCCAGTGCCCCGGCAGGGGAGGTCAATAATTCACCCCTCCACTTT
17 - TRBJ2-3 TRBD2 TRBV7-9 CASSPRSGLASTDTQYF TGTGCCAGCAGCCCGCGATCGGGACTAGCTTCGACAGATACGCAGTATTTT
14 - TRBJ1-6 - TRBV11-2 CASSFPRGEGALHF TGTGCCAGCAGCTTCCCCCGGGGGGAGGGAGCCCTCCACTTT
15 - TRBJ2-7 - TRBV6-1 CASSEIGGRTAEQYF TGTGCCAGCAGTGAAATAGGAGGGCGGACCGCCGAGCAGTACTTC
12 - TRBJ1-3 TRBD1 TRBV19 CASRERDRAIYF TGTGCCAGTAGGGAAAGGGACAGGGCCATATATTTT
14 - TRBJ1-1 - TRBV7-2 CASSSNGRNTEAFF TGTGCCAGCAGCTCTAACGGCCGGAACACTGAAGCTTTCTTT
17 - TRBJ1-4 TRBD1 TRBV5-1 CASSLGTGAATNEKLFF TGCGCCAGCAGCTTGGGGACAGGGGCCGCGACTAATGAAAAACTGTTTTTT
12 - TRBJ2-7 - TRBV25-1 CASSDPSDEQYF TGTGCCAGCAGTGACCCATCCGACGAGCAGTACTTC
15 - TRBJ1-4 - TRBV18 CASSPYATTNEKLFF TGTGCCAGCTCACCCTACGCTACAACTAATGAAAAACTGTTTTTT
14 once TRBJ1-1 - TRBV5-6 CASSWGTANTEAFF TGTGCCAGCAGTTGGGGGACGGCGAACACTGAAGCTTTCTTT
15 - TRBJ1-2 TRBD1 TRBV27 CASRPGTGGYYGYTF TGTGCCAGCAGACCCGGGACAGGGGGTTACTATGGCTACACCTTC
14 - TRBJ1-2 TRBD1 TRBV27 CASSNPTGGWGYTF TGTGCCAGCAGTAACCCGACAGGGGGTTGGGGCTACACCTTC
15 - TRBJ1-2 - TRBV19 CASRTLEWGNYGYTF TGTGCCAGTAGAACCTTGGAGTGGGGTAACTATGGCTACACCTTC
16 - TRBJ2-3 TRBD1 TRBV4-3 CASSQDYRGFTDTQYF TGCGCCAGCAGCCAAGATTACAGGGGCTTCACAGATACGCAGTATTTT
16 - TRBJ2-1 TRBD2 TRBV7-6 CASSLAHTSGYNEQFF TGTGCCAGCAGCTTAGCGCACACTAGCGGCTACAATGAGCAGTTCTTC
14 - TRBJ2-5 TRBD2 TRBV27 CASSYWGGQETQYF TGTGCCAGCAGTTATTGGGGGGGACAAGAGACCCAGTACTTC
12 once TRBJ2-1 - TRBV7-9 CASSLSVNEQFF TGTGCCAGCAGCTTGAGTGTCAATGAGCAGTTCTTC
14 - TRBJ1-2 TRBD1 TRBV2 CASSLSQGAGGYTF TGTGCCAGCAGTCTTTCACAGGGGGCTGGTGGCTACACCTTC
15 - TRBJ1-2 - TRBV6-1 CASSVGPTANYGYTF TGTGCCAGCAGTGTAGGGCCTACGGCAAACTATGGCTACACCTTC
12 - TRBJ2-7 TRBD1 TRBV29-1 CSVVETGNEQYF TGCAGCGTTGTTGAGACAGGGAACGAGCAGTACTTC
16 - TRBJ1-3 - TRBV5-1 CASSLGDGGSGNTIYF TGCGCCAGCAGCTTGGGAGATGGGGGGTCCGGAAACACCATATATTTT
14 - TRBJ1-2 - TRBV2 CASSIGQRDYGYTF TGTGCCAGCAGTATAGGACAGAGAGACTATGGCTACACCTTC
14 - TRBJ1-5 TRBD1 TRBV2 CASSRQGSNQPQHF TGTGCCAGCAGCCGACAGGGGAGCAATCAGCCCCAGCATTTT
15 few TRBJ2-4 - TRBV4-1 CASSQPWDPKNIQYF TGCGCCAGCAGCCAGCCTTGGGATCCCAAAAACATTCAGTACTTC
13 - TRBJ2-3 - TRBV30 CAWSVQETDTQYF TGTGCCTGGAGTGTACAAGAAACAGATACGCAGTATTTT